This TCR beta chain was obtained from a study of naive and memory T cell subsets. After CD4 positive bead selection, the CD4-negative fraction gave CD8 T cells. This clonotype was seen more than once but under ten times. Its antigen remains unknown. Trimming at V came to 0 bases and at J to 0 bases, leaving 3 bases not matched to a gene. CDR1 and CDR2 from the germline V gene are LGHNA and YNFKEQ. CDR3 length: 16 amino acids. General observations from the study: A few larger clonotypes appeared in naive repertoires, especially CD8, possibly memory cells re-expressing CD45RA. There was no ground truth to check naive and memory subset results. In naive cells, over 95% of TCR sequences were seen only once.

The beta constant-region primer was an equimolar mix of two oligonucleotides covering TRBC1 and TRBC2. Nested alpha and beta constant-region primers with the SP2 primer drove four PCR rounds on ligated cDNA. A 12-nucleotide UMI and the SP2 primer were added to the cDNA 3' end by oligonucleotide ligation. MiXCR was run by TCRdb on the UMI-ligation and nested PCR reads, yielding one entry per CDR3 protein. Among about 90,000 distinct CDR3 sequences listed, roughly 12% were seen once. The chain uses TRBV4-2 and TRBJ2-3; 7 nucleotides match TRBD1. This sequence originates from a human donor in good health. The sequenced sample consisted of naive CD4+ T cells from blood. CDR3 in DNA: TGTGCCAGCAGCCAAGAGGGACAGCGCAGCACAGATACGCAGTATTTT. It is translated as CASSQEGQRSTDTQYF.